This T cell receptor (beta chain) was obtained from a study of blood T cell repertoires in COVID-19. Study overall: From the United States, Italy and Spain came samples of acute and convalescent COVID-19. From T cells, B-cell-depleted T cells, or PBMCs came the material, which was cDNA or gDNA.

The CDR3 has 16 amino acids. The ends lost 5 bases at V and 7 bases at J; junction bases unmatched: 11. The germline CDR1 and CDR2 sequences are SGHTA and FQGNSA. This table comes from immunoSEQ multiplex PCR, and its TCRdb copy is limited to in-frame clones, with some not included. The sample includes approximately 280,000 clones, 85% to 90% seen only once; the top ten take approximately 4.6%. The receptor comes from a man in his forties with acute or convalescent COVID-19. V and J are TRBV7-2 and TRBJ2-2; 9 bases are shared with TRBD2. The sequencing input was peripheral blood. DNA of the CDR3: TGTGCCAGCAGCCCACGGAGCGGGGGGAAGAACGGGGAGCTGTTTTTT. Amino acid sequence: CASSPRSGGKNGELFF.